This TCR beta chain appears in the sequencing data of a study of blood T cell repertoires in COVID-19. About the study: From the United States, Italy and Spain came samples of acute and convalescent COVID-19.

Trimming took 5 bases from V and 6 from J, leaving 14 bases between them. The CDR3 runs 13 residues. Per the germline V gene, CDR1 is SGHNT and CDR2 is YENEEA. This clone came up a few times. As originally analysed: It was from reference gene primer amplification that nucleated cell counts were estimated. Profiled with immunoSEQ multiplex PCR; TCRdb holds only in-frame clones, not every one. Clone size and V and J calls were adopted from that table, with D and trimming inferred from the DNA. In the table there are tens of thousands of clones, 60% to 85% of which are singletons. The sequencing input was peripheral blood. The chain has TRBV11-3 and TRBJ2-7; TRBD2 is a possible D gene (6 bases). The TCR sequence derives from a human donor in a cohort sampled during active COVID-19. In nucleotides, the CDR3 is TGTGCCAGCAGCAAGGGACTCTACGGCGAGCAGTACTTC. It codes for CASSKGLYGEQYF.